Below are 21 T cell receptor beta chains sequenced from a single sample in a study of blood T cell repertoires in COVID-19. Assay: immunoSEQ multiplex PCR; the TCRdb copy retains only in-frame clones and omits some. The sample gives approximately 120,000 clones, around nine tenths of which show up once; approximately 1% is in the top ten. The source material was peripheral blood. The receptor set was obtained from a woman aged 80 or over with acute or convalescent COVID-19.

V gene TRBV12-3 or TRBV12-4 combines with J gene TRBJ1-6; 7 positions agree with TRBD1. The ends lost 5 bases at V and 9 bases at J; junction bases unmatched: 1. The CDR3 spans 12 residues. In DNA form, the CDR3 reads TGTGCCAGCAGTAAGGGGGCTTCACCCCTCCACTTT. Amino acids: CASSKGASPLHF.

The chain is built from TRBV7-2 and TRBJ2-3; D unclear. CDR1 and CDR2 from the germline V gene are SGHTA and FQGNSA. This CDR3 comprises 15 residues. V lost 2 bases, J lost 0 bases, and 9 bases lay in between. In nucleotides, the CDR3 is TGTGCCAGCAGCTTATTATCCTCTAGCACAGATACGCAGTATTTT. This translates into CASSLLSSSTDTQYF.

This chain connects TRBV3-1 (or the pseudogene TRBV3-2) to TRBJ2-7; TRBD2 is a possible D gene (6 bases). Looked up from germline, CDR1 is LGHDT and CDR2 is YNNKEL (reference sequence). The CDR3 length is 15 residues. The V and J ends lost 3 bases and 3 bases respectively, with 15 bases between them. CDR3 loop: CASSHLALRGYEQYF. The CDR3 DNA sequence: TGTGCCAGCAGCCATCTAGCGCTAAGGGGCTACGAGCAGTACTTC.

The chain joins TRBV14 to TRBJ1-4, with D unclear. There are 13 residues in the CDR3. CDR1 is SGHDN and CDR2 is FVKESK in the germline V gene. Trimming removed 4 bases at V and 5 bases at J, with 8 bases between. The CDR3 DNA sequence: TGTGCCAGCAGCCCTCGACTAAATGAAAAACTGTTTTTT. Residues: CASSPRLNEKLFF.

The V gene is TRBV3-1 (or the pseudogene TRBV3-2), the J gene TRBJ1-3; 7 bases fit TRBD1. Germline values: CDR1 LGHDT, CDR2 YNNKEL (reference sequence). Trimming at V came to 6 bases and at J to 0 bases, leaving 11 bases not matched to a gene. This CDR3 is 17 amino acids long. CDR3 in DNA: TGTGCCAGCAGAGCCGGGACAGAACGGGTCTCTGGAAACACCATATATTTT. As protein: CASRAGTERVSGNTIYF.

Here the CDR3 reads CASSIIPGRHNTEAFF. CDR3 sequence (DNA): TGTGCCAGTAGTATAATTCCCGGCAGGCACAACACTGAAGCTTTCTTT. V gene TRBV19 combines with J gene TRBJ1-1; D remains ambiguous. This CDR3 is 16 amino acids long. Trimming stripped 2 bases from V and 2 bases from J, with 15 bases between. In germline, CDR1 is LNHDA, CDR2 SQIVND (reference sequence).

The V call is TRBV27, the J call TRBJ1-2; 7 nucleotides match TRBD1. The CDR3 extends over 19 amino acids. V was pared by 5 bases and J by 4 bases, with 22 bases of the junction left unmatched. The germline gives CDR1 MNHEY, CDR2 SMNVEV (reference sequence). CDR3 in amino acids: CASSPSVTETGIQLYGYTF. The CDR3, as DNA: TGTGCCAGCAGTCCATCGGTCACCGAGACAGGGATACAGCTCTATGGCTACACCTTC.

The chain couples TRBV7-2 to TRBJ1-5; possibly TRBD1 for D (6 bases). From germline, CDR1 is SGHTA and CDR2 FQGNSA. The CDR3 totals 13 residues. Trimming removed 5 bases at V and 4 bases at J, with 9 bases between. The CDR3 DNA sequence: TGTGCCAGCAGCATAGACAGGAATCAGCCCCAGCATTTT. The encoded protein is CASSIDRNQPQHF. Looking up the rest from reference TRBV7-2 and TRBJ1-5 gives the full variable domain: GAGVSQSPSNKVTEKGKDVELRCDPISGHTALYWYRQSLGQGLEFLIYFQGNSAPDKSGLPSDRFSAERTGGSVSTLTIQRTQQEDSAVYLCASSIDRNQPQHFGDGTRLSIL.

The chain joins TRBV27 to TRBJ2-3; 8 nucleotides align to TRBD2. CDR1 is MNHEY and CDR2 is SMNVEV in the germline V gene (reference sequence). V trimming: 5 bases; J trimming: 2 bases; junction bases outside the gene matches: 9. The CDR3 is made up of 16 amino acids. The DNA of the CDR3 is TGTGCCAGCAGTCAGGGCCAGCGGGGGTACACAGATACGCAGTATTTT. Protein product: CASSQGQRGYTDTQYF.

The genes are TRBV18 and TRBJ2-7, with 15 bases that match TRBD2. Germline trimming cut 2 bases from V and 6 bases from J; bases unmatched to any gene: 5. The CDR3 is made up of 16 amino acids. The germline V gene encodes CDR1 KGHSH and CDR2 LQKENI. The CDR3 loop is CASSPEGLAGGIEQYF. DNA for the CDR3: TGTGCCAGCTCACCAGAGGGACTAGCGGGAGGTATCGAGCAGTACTTC.

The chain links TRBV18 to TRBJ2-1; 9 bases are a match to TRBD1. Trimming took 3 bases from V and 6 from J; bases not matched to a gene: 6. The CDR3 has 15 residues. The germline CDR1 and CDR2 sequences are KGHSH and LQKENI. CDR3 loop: CASSPPGQGVNEQFF. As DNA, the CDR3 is TGTGCCAGCTCACCGCCGGGACAGGGAGTCAATGAGCAGTTCTTC.

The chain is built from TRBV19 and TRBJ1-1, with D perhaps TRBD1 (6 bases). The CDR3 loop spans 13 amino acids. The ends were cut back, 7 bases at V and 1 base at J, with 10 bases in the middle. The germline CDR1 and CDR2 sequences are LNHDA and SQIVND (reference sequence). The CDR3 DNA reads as TGTGCCAGTATTGCAGGGGCGAACACTGAAGCTTTCTTT. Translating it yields CASIAGANTEAFF.

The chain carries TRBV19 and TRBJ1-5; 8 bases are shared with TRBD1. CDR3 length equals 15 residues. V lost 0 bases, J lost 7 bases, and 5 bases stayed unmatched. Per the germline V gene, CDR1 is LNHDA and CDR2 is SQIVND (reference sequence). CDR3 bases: TGTGCCAGTAGTATAGACTGGACAGGGAGGCAGCCCCAGCATTTT. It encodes CASSIDWTGRQPQHF.

The CDR3 region is CASSLVAGIYEQYF. Here the CDR3 DNA reads TGCGCCAGCAGCTTGGTAGCAGGGATCTACGAGCAGTACTTC. The chain uses TRBV5-1 and TRBJ2-7; tentatively, D is TRBD1 (5 bases). V was pared by 0 bases and J by 3 bases, with 10 bases between. CDR1 and CDR2 (germline): SGHRS, YFSETQ. This CDR3 is 14 amino acids long.

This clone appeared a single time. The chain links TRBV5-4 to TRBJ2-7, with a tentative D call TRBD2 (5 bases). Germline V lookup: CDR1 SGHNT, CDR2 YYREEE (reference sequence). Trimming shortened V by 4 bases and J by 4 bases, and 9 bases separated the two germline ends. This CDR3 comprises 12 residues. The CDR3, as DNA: TGTGCCAGCAGCGCCTCGGGGTACGAGCAGTACTTC. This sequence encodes CASSASGYEQYF.

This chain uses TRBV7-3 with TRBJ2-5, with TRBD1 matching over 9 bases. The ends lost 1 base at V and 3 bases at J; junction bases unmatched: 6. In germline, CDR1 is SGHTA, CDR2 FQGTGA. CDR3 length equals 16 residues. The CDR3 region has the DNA TGTGCCAGCAGCTTAAGGGAGGGACAGGGCGAAGAGACCCAGTACTTC. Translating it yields CASSLREGQGEETQYF. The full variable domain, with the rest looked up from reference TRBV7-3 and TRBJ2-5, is GAGVSQTPSNKVTEKGKYVELRCDPISGHTALYWYRQSLGQGPEFLIYFQGTGAADDSGLPNDRFFAVRPEGSVSTLKIQRTERGDSAVYLCASSLREGQGEETQYFGPGTRLLVL.

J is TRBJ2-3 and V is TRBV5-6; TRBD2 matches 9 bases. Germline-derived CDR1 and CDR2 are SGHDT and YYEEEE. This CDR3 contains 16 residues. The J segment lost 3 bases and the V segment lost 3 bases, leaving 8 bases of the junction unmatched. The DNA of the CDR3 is TGTGCCAGCAGCTCGTTAGTGAGCGGGAGGACAGATACGCAGTATTTT. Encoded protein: CASSSLVSGRTDTQYF.

The CDR3 here is CASSFSGGDTEAFF. CDR3 bases: TGCGCCAGCAGCTTTTCGGGGGGCGACACTGAAGCTTTCTTT. The rearrangement joins TRBV5-1 to TRBJ1-1; TRBD1 is a possible D gene (6 bases). The V gene's germline CDR1 is SGHRS and CDR2 YFSETQ. This CDR3 region has 14 residues. Trimming took off 2 bases at V and 3 bases at J, with 11 bases between the two ends.

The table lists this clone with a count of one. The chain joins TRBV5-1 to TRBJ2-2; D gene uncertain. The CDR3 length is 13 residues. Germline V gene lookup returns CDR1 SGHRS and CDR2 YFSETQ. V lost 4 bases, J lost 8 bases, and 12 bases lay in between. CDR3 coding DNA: TGCGCCAGCAGCCGTGAGATGAGTGGGGAGCTGTTTTTT. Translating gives CASSREMSGELFF.

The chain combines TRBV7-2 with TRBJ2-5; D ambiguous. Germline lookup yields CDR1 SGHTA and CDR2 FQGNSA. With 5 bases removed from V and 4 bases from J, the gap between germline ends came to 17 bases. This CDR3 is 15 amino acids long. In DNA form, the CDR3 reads TGTGCCAGCAGCACAATTAGAGGAAGCCTAGAGACCCAGTACTTC. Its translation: CASSTIRGSLETQYF.

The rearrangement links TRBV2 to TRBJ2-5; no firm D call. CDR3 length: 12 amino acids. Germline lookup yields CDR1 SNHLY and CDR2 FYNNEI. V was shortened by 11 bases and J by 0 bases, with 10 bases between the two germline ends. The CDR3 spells CASRENQETQYF. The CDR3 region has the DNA TGTGCCTCGAGAGAAAACCAAGAGACCCAGTACTTC.